This T cell receptor beta chain was sequenced during a study of shared clonotypes between healthy human individuals. The V and J ends lost 4 bases and 4 bases, in that order; junction bases with no gene match: 12. From germline, CDR1 is MNHEY and CDR2 SVGAGI. This CDR3 contains 16 residues. Sequencing used immunoSEQ multiplex PCR; TCRdb keeps in-frame clones, though not all of them. Of under 1,100,000 clones listed, approximately 78% were seen once; the top ten hold more than 0.55%. This rearrangement joins TRBV6-5 to TRBJ2-7, with 8 nucleotides matching TRBD2. Sequencing was done on a sample of memory CD4+ T cells from PBMCs. Regarding subset: CD45RA-negative fraction. The TCR was taken from a man between 18 and 29 years old in good health. Some clones in this sample may be carry-over from other donors' samples. The CDR3 reads CASSSIAGSGSYEQYF. CDR3 DNA sequence: TGTGCCAGCAGTTCGATCGCTGGCAGCGGGAGTTACGAGCAGTACTTC.